This T cell receptor (beta chain) was sequenced for a study of blood T cell repertoires in COVID-19. Trimming shortened V by 7 bases and J by 10 bases, and 13 bases separated the two germline ends. The germline CDR1 and CDR2 sequences are DFQATT and SNEGSKA (reference sequence). The CDR3 sequence is 11 residues long. TCRdb's table, derived via immunoSEQ multiplex PCR, lists solely in-frame clones and lacks some. The table shows some 50,000 clones, with 70% to 90% occurring only once. The source of this sequence is a woman in her fifties or sixties who had recovered from COVID-19. Sequencing was done on a sample of PBMCs or T cells enriched from blood (not recorded which). The chain recombines TRBV20-1 with TRBJ1-4; D ambiguous. This CDR3 is CSVERGVKLFF. Here the CDR3 DNA reads TGCAGTGTAGAACGAGGAGTAAAACTGTTTTTT.